These 23 T cell receptor beta chains share one sample of origin, sequenced in a study of T cells in tuberculosis. Only in-frame clones appear in the TCRdb table, and some are missing; sequencing was by immunoSEQ multiplex PCR. The sample has roughly 34,000 clones, around 95% seen once; the top ten hold 2% to 2.5%. Sequenced: PBMCs. All receptors come from a donor between 5 and 29 years old with latent tuberculosis or without tuberculosis infection.

The chain joins TRBV5-1 to TRBJ1-3; no firm D call. In germline, CDR1 is SGHRS, CDR2 YFSETQ. The CDR3 length is 13 residues. Trimming shortened V by 6 bases and J by 4 bases, and 11 bases separated the two germline ends. The CDR3 region is CASTPTEGNTIYF. CDR3 DNA: TGCGCCAGCACCCCTACAGAGGGAAACACCATATATTTT.

The gene calls are TRBV9 and TRBJ2-3; TRBD2 aligns across 11 bases. V was clipped by 2 bases and J by 7 bases; unmatched bases: 9. The CDR3 length is 16 residues. The V gene's germline CDR1 is SGDLS and CDR2 YYNGEE. The CDR3 bases are TGTGCCAGCAGCGTCGGGACTAGCGGCCGGGGGAATACGCAGTATTTT. It specifies CASSVGTSGRGNTQYF.

V usage is TRBV25-1 and J usage is TRBJ1-1; 8 bases agree with TRBD1. CDR1 and CDR2 from the germline V gene are MGHDK and SYGVNS. V was clipped by 6 bases and J by 5 bases; unmatched bases: 8. The CDR3 is made up of 14 amino acids. The CDR3 DNA reads as TGTGCCAGCAGCCGACAGGGGAGGCGGACTGAAGCTTTCTTT. Its protein product is CASSRQGRRTEAFF.

The chain recombines TRBV10-2 with TRBJ1-5, with TRBD1 as a possible D gene (6 bases). Germline values: CDR1 WSHSY, CDR2 SAAADI. V lost 6 bases and J 7 bases, leaving 16 bases between the germline ends. The CDR3 is 14 amino acids. This CDR3 reads CASRGGWDRQPQHF. CDR3 nucleotides: TGCGCCAGCAGAGGGGGATGGGATCGACAGCCCCAGCATTTT.

CDR3 sequence reads: CASSPRDRASNEQFF. As DNA, the CDR3 is TGTGCCAGCAGCCCCCGGGACAGGGCTTCCAATGAGCAGTTCTTC. The chain is built from TRBV7-2 and TRBJ2-1; 9 bases are shared with TRBD1. With 5 bases clipped from V and 6 bases from J, the junction kept 8 bases outside the gene matches. The germline gives CDR1 SGHTA, CDR2 FQGNSA. The CDR3 extends over 15 amino acids. The full variable domain, with the rest looked up from reference TRBV7-2 and TRBJ2-1, is GAGVSQSPSNKVTEKGKDVELRCDPISGHTALYWYRQSLGQGLEFLIYFQGNSAPDKSGLPSDRFSAERTGGSVSTLTIQRTQQEDSAVYLCASSPRDRASNEQFFGPGTRLTVL.

The V gene is TRBV5-5, the J gene TRBJ1-1; TRBD1 is a possible D gene (6 bases). Trimming stripped 3 bases from V and 1 base from J, with 13 bases between. The germline CDR1 and CDR2 sequences are SGHKS and YYEKEE (reference sequence). This CDR3 contains 15 residues. The CDR3 DNA sequence: TGTGCCAGCAGCTCCCTGGGGGGGGCGAACACTGAAGCTTTCTTT. Protein: CASSSLGGANTEAFF.

The chain is built from TRBV7-2 and TRBJ1-4; TRBD1 agrees at 8 bases. V lost 4 bases and J lost 7; bases outside the gene matches: 2. The CDR3 is made up of 13 amino acids. Looked up from germline, CDR1 is SGHTA and CDR2 is FQGNSA. DNA for the CDR3: TGTGCCAGCAGCTCAGACAGGGGTGAAAAACTGTTTTTT. Translation: CASSSDRGEKLFF.

The chain recombines TRBV7-3 with TRBJ2-2; TRBD2 matches at 9 bases. The trim removed 4 bases at V and 6 bases at J, leaving 6 bases unmatched. This CDR3 spans 15 amino acids. Germline loops: CDR1 SGHTA, CDR2 FQGTGA. The CDR3 sequence is CASSSQGGGAGELFF. The CDR3 DNA reads TGTGCCAGCAGCTCCCAAGGCGGGGGGGCCGGGGAGCTGTTTTTT. Full variable domain (outside the CDR3, taken from reference TRBV7-3 and TRBJ2-2): GAGVSQTPSNKVTEKGKYVELRCDPISGHTALYWYRQSLGQGPEFLIYFQGTGAADDSGLPNDRFFAVRPEGSVSTLKIQRTERGDSAVYLCASSSQGGGAGELFFGEGSRLTVL.

The chain employs TRBV5-1 and TRBJ1-1; 7 bases fit TRBD1. The CDR3 runs to 14 residues. CDR1 SGHRS and CDR2 YFSETQ come from the germline V gene. Losses at the gene ends were 4 bases for V and 5 bases for J; bases not matched to a gene: 8. CDR3 protein: CASSLANRGTEAFF. The CDR3 DNA is TGCGCCAGCAGCCTAGCCAACAGGGGAACTGAAGCTTTCTTT.

The V and J genes are TRBV5-1 and TRBJ2-3, with 13 positions matching TRBD2. The germline V gene encodes CDR1 SGHRS and CDR2 YFSETQ. The CDR3 has 15 amino acids. Trimming took 6 bases from V and 5 from J; bases not matched to a gene: 6. CDR3: CASKILAGGQDTQYF. CDR3 DNA: TGCGCCAGCAAGATACTAGCGGGAGGGCAAGATACGCAGTATTTT.

The chain links TRBV12-5 to TRBJ2-1; 7 bases map to TRBD2. V lost 7 bases and J lost 6; bases outside the gene matches: 9. CDR3 length equals 14 residues. The germline gives CDR1 LGHNT, CDR2 FRNRAP. The CDR3 reads CASESGGTTNEQFF. In DNA, the CDR3 is TGTGCTAGTGAATCTGGTGGGACTACCAATGAGCAGTTCTTC.

The DNA for the CDR3 is TGTGCCAGCGCGCGGACTAGCGGCCACAATGAGCAGTTCTTC. Its protein is CASARTSGHNEQFF. The chain uses TRBV7-7 and TRBJ2-1, with 10 bases matching TRBD2. This CDR3 is 14 amino acids long. CDR1 and CDR2 (germline): SSHAT, FNYEAQ (reference sequence). With 8 bases clipped from V and 5 bases from J, the junction kept 6 bases outside the gene matches.

J is TRBJ2-1 and V is TRBV4-2; perhaps TRBD2 as D (7 bases). V was pared by 3 bases and J by 9 bases, with 15 bases between. CDR3 size: 14 residues. The germline V gene encodes CDR1 LGHNA and CDR2 YNFKEQ. The CDR3 DNA sequence: TGTGCCAGCAGCCATTCCGGGGGGCCAGGTGAGCAGTTCTTC. Its protein is CASSHSGGPGEQFF.

J is TRBJ2-3 and V is TRBV7-8; 11 positions agree with TRBD2. Per germline, CDR1 SGHVS and CDR2 FQNEAQ. The CDR3 totals 18 residues. V was pared by 5 bases and J by 0 bases, with 10 bases of the junction left unmatched. CDR3 in DNA: TGTGCCAGCAGCACCCCTAGCGGGGGGCATTCTAGCACAGATACGCAGTATTTT. It yields the protein CASSTPSGGHSSTDTQYF.

This clone was counted between two and nine times. The chain joins TRBV6-4 to TRBJ2-6; 11 bases map to TRBD2. The CDR3 runs 17 residues. Germline CDR1 is MRHNA and CDR2 is SNTAGT. The V gene end was trimmed by 2 bases and the J gene end by 0 bases; junction bases not matched to a gene: 0. DNA for the CDR3: TGTGCCAGCAGTGACGGGACTAGCGGCTCTGGGGCCAACGTCCTGACTTTC. Residues: CASSDGTSGSGANVLTF.

This chain connects TRBV2 to TRBJ2-1, with 11 bases identical to TRBD1. V dropped 7 bases and J dropped 3; count of bases not matched to a gene: 5. Germline-derived CDR1 and CDR2 are SNHLY and FYNNEI. The length of the CDR3 is 15 residues. CDR3 nucleotide sequence: TGTGCCAGCAACCCCGGGACAGGGGGCTACAATGAGCAGTTCTTC. Translated, it gives CASNPGTGGYNEQFF. The full variable domain, its missing parts supplied by reference TRBV2 and TRBJ2-1, is EPEVTQTPSHQVTQMGQEVILRCVPISNHLYFYWYRQILGQKVEFLVSFYNNEISEKSEIFDDQFSVERPDGSNFTLKIRSTKLEDSAMYFCASNPGTGGYNEQFFGPGTRLTVL.

This chain uses TRBV6-5 with TRBJ2-7; D may be TRBD1 (6 bases). Trimming pared 2 bases from V and 4 bases from J, leaving 12 bases between. CDR1 and CDR2 from the germline V gene are MNHEY and SVGAGI. The CDR3 extends over 14 amino acids. The CDR3 DNA reads TGTGCCAGCAGTTACGATCCCAGGGGTTACGAGCAGTACTTC. Translating it yields CASSYDPRGYEQYF.

V is TRBV4-1 and J is TRBJ2-2, with TRBD2 matching 13 bases. V was clipped by 3 bases and J by 2 bases; unmatched bases: 3. Germline values: CDR1 MGHRA, CDR2 YSYEKL. The CDR3 has 17 residues. The CDR3 coding sequence is TGCGCCAGCAGCCAGGGACTAGCGGGACTTAACACCGGGGAGCTGTTTTTT. Encoded protein: CASSQGLAGLNTGELFF.

V usage is TRBV2 and J usage is TRBJ2-7, with TRBD2 matching 12 bases. Germline trimming cut 6 bases from V and 7 bases from J; bases unmatched to any gene: 10. Germline V CDR1 and CDR2: SNHLY, FYNNEI. This CDR3 has 15 residues. The CDR3 sequence: CASRGLAGGLGEQYF. The CDR3 nucleotides are TGTGCCAGCAGGGGGCTAGCGGGAGGGCTAGGAGAGCAGTACTTC.

In DNA form, the CDR3 reads TGTGCCAGCAGTTACTCAACAGGGGGAAGCTCCTACGAGCAGTACTTC. Translation gives CASSYSTGGSSYEQYF. The chain is built from TRBV6-5 and TRBJ2-7; 8 bases agree with TRBD1. Germline values: CDR1 MNHEY, CDR2 SVGAGI. Unmatched junction bases numbered 4, after V lost 0 bases and J lost 0 bases. The length of the CDR3 is 16 residues.

This clone was seen a single time. This chain links TRBV5-4 with TRBJ1-2, with 10 bases identical to TRBD1. Per the germline V gene, CDR1 is SGHNT and CDR2 is YYREEE (reference sequence). V gave up 4 bases and J gave up 2 bases; unmatched junction bases: 5. The CDR3 is made up of 15 amino acids. DNA of the CDR3: TGTGCCAGCAGCCCGCCGGGACAGGGGAACTATGGCTACACCTTC. It yields the protein CASSPPGQGNYGYTF.

The chain has TRBV6-5 and TRBJ1-6, with 7 bases matching TRBD1. The CDR3 loop spans 15 amino acids. Per the germline V gene, CDR1 is MNHEY and CDR2 is SVGAGI. The trim removed 4 bases at V and 7 bases at J, leaving 7 bases unmatched. CDR3 coding DNA: TGTGCCAGCAGTTTCGGGGACAGACGGAATTCACCCCTCCACTTT. Encoded protein: CASSFGDRRNSPLHF.

DNA for the CDR3: TGTGCCAGCAGTACAGGACAGGGGATCTATGGCTACACCTTC. Translating it yields CASSTGQGIYGYTF. The gene calls are TRBV28 and TRBJ1-2, with TRBD1 identical over 9 bases. The germline V gene encodes CDR1 MDHEN and CDR2 SYDVKM. V dropped 5 bases and J dropped 4; count of bases not matched to a gene: 5. This CDR3 has 14 residues.